This TCR beta chain was recorded in a study of control samples from healthy donors and cancer patients (dated by TCRdb to about 2020). Comments on this clone: Its recognized antigen is unknown. Base qualities are missing; no much larger clone stands one base away.

Trimming costs V 4 bases and J 4 bases, and their ends lie 11 bases apart. CDR1 and CDR2 are read off the germline V gene (reference sequence) as LNHDA and SQIVND. From the cysteine up to the phenylalanine, the CDR3 has a length of 14 residues. Only the CDR3 DNA stays, 42 bases, in frame from base 1. The receptor library was made with the immunoSEQ multiplex PCR assay. Drawn from immuneACCESS, this table holds only the in-frame rearrangements with V and J called that TCRdb kept. Clones are partly lost; checked studies trace under half to an unresolved V gene and leave the rest unexplained. Within this sample are around 130,000 clones, with 87% of them counted one time only. Roughly an eighth of the sample lies in the top ten.

The sequence was obtained from a young man in good health. The sample consisted of blood. This chain joins TRBV19 to TRBJ1-5, with TRBD1 tentatively as D gene (6 bases match). The CDR3 amino acid sequence is: CASSTQQGNQPQHF. The nucleotide sequence is TGTGCCAGTAGTACTCAACAGGGAAATCAGCCCCAGCATTTT.